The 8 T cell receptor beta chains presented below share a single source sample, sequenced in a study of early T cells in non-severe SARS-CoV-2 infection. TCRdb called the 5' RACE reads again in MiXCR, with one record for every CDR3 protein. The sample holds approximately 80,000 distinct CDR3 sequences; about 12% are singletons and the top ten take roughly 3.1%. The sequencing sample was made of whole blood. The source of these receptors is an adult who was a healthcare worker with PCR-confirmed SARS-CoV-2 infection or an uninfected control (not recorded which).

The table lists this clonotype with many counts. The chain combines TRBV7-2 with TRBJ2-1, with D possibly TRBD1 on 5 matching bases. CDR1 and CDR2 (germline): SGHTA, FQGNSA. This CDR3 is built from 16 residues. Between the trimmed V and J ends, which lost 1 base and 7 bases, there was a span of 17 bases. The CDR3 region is CASSLGGSLFGNEQFF. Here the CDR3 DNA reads TGTGCCAGCAGCTTAGGGGGCAGCCTCTTTGGGAATGAGCAGTTCTTC.

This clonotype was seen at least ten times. CDR3 amino acids: CSVYQTSGNSYEQYF. CDR3 DNA sequence: TGCAGCGTTTACCAGACTAGCGGGAACTCCTACGAGCAGTACTTC. The rearrangement joins TRBV29-1 to TRBJ2-7; 11 bases match TRBD2. CDR1 SQVTM and CDR2 ANQGSEA come from the germline V gene. Trimming removed 5 bases from V and 0 bases from J; junction bases left unmatched: 6. The CDR3 covers 15 residues.

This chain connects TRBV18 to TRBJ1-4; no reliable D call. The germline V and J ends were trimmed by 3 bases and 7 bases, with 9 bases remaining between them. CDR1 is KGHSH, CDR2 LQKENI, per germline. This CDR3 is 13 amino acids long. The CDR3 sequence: CASSPSAGEKLFF. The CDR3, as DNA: TGTGCCAGCTCACCTTCAGCGGGTGAAAAACTGTTTTTT.

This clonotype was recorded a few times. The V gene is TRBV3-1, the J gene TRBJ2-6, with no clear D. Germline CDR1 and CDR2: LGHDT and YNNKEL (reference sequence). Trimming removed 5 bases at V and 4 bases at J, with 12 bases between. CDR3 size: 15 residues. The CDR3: CASSSMVSGANVLTF. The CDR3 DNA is TGTGCCAGCAGCTCCATGGTATCCGGGGCCAACGTCCTGACTTTC.

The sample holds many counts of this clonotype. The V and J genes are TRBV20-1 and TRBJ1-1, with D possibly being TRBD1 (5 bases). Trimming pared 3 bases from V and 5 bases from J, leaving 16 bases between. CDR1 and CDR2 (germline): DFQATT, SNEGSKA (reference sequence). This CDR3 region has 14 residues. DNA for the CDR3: TGCAGTGCTAGGATGCGGGGCGCCGGGACTGAAGCTTTCTTT. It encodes CSARMRGAGTEAFF.

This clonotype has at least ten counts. In DNA, the CDR3 is TGTGCCAGCAGTTTCGCGGGAGGGGTTTACGAGCAGTACTTC. Residues: CASSFAGGVYEQYF. The rearrangement links TRBV12-3 or TRBV12-4 to TRBJ2-7; the match to TRBD2 covers 9 bases. This CDR3 has 14 residues. With 3 bases clipped from V and 4 bases from J, the junction kept 4 bases outside the gene matches.

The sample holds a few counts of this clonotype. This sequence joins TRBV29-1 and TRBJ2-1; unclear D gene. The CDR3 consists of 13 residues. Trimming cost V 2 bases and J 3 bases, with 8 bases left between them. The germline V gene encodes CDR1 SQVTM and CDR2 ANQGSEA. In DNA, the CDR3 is TGCAGCGTTGAATGGGTCGACTACAATGAGCAGTTCTTC. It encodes CSVEWVDYNEQFF.

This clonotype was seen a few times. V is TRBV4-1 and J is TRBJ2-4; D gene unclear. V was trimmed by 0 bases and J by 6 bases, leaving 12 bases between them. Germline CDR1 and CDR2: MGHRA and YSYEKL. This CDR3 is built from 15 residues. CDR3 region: CASSQDPSSGNIQYF. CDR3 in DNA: TGCGCCAGCAGCCAAGACCCGTCAAGTGGAAACATTCAGTACTTC.